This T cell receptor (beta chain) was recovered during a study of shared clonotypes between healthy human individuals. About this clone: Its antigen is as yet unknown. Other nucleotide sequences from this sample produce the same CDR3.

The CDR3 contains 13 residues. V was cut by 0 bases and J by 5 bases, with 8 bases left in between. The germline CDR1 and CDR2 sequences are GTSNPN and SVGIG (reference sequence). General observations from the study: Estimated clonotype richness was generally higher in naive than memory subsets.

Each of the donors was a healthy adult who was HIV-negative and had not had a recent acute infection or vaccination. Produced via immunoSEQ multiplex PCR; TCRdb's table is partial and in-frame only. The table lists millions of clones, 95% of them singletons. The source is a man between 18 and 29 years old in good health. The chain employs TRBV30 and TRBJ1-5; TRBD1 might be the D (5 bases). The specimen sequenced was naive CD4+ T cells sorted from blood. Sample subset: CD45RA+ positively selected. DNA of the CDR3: TGTGCCTGGAGTGTGCAGGGTGATCAGCCCCAGCATTTT. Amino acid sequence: CAWSVQGDQPQHF.